This T cell receptor beta chain is drawn from a study of blood T cells in healthy people across ages (dated by TCRdb to between 2014 and 2016). Describing the broader study: In model experiments, roughly one uniquely barcoded TCR beta cDNA molecule per two T cells was captured by template switching. To avoid experimental bias, donors of different ages were randomly spread across the sequencing lanes. Age-related changes in TCR beta repertoire diversity were measured in the study by deep sequencing normalized with unique cDNA molecular identifiers. Two additional independent replicas of 1 million unique cDNA reads from the same blood draw were analyzed for two donors (one aged 18 to 29 and one aged 80 or older). The donors were split into four age groups: young (average around 16 years), middle-aged (39), aged (more than 60) and long-lived (more than 80).

The study at large found these results: Because the CMV infection status of the donors was unknown, age-related changes in expanded clonotypes may potentially have been confounded. Observed TCR beta diversity correlated strongly with the percentage of naive T cells measured by flow cytometry. The long-lived group showed more naive CD4+ T cells, fewer expanded clones and increased TCR diversity than the aged group, suggesting age selection. Total diversity estimates from one million sequenced T cells were considered lower bounds and underestimates. Because profiling used bulk unsorted PBMCs, naive and antigen-experienced compartments could not be compared conclusively. As age increased, observed TCR beta diversity per million T cells dropped in a roughly linear way, and a significant reduction was already evident by age 40.

The library was prepared using 5' RACE. Sequenced using an Illumina HiSeq 2500. A second PCR of about 6 to 11 cycles was performed with a sample-barcoded 5' primer and a J-beta primer mix. A unique molecular identifier was introduced onto each TCR beta cDNA molecule by a template-switch 5' adaptor carrying 12 random nucleotides. Each sample yielded at least 2.5 million CDR3-containing paired-end reads. All of the RNA was converted into first-strand cDNA using the Mint cDNA synthesis kit, with a TRBC-specific oligonucleotide serving as the primer. Following uracil-DNA glycosylase treatment, all cDNA underwent a first 18-cycle PCR with the universal primers M1SS and BC2_uni_R. The study's own analysis went as follows. For normalization, 1 million high-quality reads, each with a distinct molecular identifier, were randomly selected from each sample. Instead of being binned into consensus sequences, reads with shared molecular identifiers were discarded. CDR3 identification, clonotype clustering and error correction used MiTCR with a Q25 quality threshold and the strictest error-elimination algorithm. Lower-bound total TCR beta diversity was estimated with a nonparametric unseen species model using Euler transformation. TCRdb trimmed the raw reads at Q25, called clones with MiXCR and kept productive beta chains. Rows are combined by CDR3 protein, so each entry shows the most common genes and DNA. The authors' filters were not applied to this entry. For this sample the table gives around 1.1 million distinct CDR3 sequences, of which 35% to 40% were detected only once. The top ten hold around 13% of the sample.

The donors were under 40 Caucasian individuals from Russia, aged roughly 6 to 100 years, who were systemically healthy. Each donor gave about 9.7 milliliters of peripheral blood, drawn into EDTA-treated Vacutainer tubes. Ficoll-Paque density-gradient centrifugation was used to isolate PBMCs, with at least 7 million per sample. Total RNA, at least 6 micrograms per sample, was extracted from PBMCs with Trizol reagent. For every donor, an aliquot of PBMCs went through flow cytometry to measure the percentages of naive CD45RAhigh/CD27high T cells. For this clonotype: Its antigen is unknown. No qualities accompany the bases; no much larger clone lies one base away.

This clonotype was obtained from a young man in good health. Sequencing was performed on blood.

The CDR3 region: CSVEGRASSGNTIYF. The nucleotides read TGCAGCGTTGAAGGCCGGGCGAGCTCTGGAAACACCATATATTTT. This sequence uses TRBV29-1 and TRBJ1-3, with no reliable assignment of the D segment. Trimming takes 1 base from V and 0 bases from J, and the germline ends sit 10 bases apart. The CDR3, cysteine through phenylalanine, is 15 amino acids long. Just the 45-base CDR3 DNA is kept, in frame starting at base 1. The germline V gene specifies SQVTM as CDR1 and ANQGSEA as CDR2.